A selection of T cell receptor beta chains follows, all from one sample in a study of PD-1 blockade in classical Hodgkin lymphoma. Profiled with immunoSEQ multiplex PCR; TCRdb holds only in-frame clones, not every one. In the table there are 8,000 or so clones, around four fifths of which are singletons. Sequenced here: peripheral blood mononuclear cells (PBMCs), sampled before the fourth cycle of nivolumab. The source of these receptors is a human donor with classical Hodgkin lymphoma. Both conserved end residues are part of each CDR3. Fields, in order: V gene, J gene, clone size, D gene, CDR3 DNA, CDR3 protein. D genes are given only for firm matches. Clone size is not always given. Where it is, it says once, few, many or a class for expanded clones.

v_gene: TRBV5-4; j_gene: TRBJ1-2; abundance: -; d_gene: -; CDR3nt: TGTGCCAGCAGCTTGGAAGTTACGGAAGCTAACTATGGCTACACCTTC; CDR3aa: CASSLEVTEANYGYTF
v_gene: TRBV7-2; j_gene: TRBJ2-1; abundance: -; d_gene: -; CDR3nt: TGTGCCAGCAGTCCGGAGAGGAGTTGGGGGGGCAGAGTTAATGAGCAGTTCTTC; CDR3aa: CASSPERSWGGRVNEQFF
v_gene: TRBV9; j_gene: TRBJ1-4; abundance: -; d_gene: -; CDR3nt: TGTGCCAGCAGCGTTAATTCCCCGAGGTCCCCTAATGAAAAACTGTTTTTT; CDR3aa: CASSVNSPRSPNEKLFF
v_gene: TRBV28; j_gene: TRBJ1-2; abundance: once; d_gene: -; CDR3nt: TGTGCCAGCAGGAACACAGGGTGGGGTAACTATGGCTACACCTTC; CDR3aa: CASRNTGWGNYGYTF
v_gene: TRBV11-2; j_gene: TRBJ2-4; abundance: -; d_gene: -; CDR3nt: TGTGCCAGCAGATCCGGGATTTCCAACGGGGGCATTCAGTACTTC; CDR3aa: CASRSGISNGGIQYF
v_gene: TRBV19; j_gene: TRBJ2-3; abundance: -; d_gene: -; CDR3nt: TGTGCCAGTAGTAGCCGGGCTAGGGAGACAGATACGCAGTATTTT; CDR3aa: CASSSRARETDTQYF
v_gene: TRBV30; j_gene: TRBJ1-1; abundance: -; d_gene: TRBD1; CDR3nt: TGTGCCTGGAGGAGGGGGCGAGACACTGAAGCTTTCTTT; CDR3aa: CAWRRGRDTEAFF
v_gene: TRBV5-4; j_gene: TRBJ1-1; abundance: -; d_gene: TRBD1; CDR3nt: TGTGCCAGCAGCTTGTTGGGTGGACAGGGGGCTTACACTGAAGCTTTCTTT; CDR3aa: CASSLLGGQGAYTEAFF
v_gene: TRBV5-1; j_gene: TRBJ2-3; abundance: few; d_gene: TRBD2; CDR3nt: TGCGCCAGCAGCTTGGTCCCTAGCGGGGGAGGGGCAGATACGCAGTATTTT; CDR3aa: CASSLVPSGGGADTQYF
v_gene: TRBV28; j_gene: TRBJ2-1; abundance: once; d_gene: TRBD1; CDR3nt: TGTGCCAGCAGACCCGGGACAGGGGTATGGGATGAGCAGTTCTTC; CDR3aa: CASRPGTGVWDEQFF
v_gene: TRBV5-1; j_gene: TRBJ1-6; abundance: -; d_gene: -; CDR3nt: TGCGCCAGCAGCTTGGATGTCCTTAATTCACCCCTCCACTTT; CDR3aa: CASSLDVLNSPLHF
v_gene: TRBV18; j_gene: TRBJ1-6; abundance: -; d_gene: TRBD1; CDR3nt: TGTGCCAGCTCACTGGGGACAGCAAATTCACCCCTCCACTTT; CDR3aa: CASSLGTANSPLHF